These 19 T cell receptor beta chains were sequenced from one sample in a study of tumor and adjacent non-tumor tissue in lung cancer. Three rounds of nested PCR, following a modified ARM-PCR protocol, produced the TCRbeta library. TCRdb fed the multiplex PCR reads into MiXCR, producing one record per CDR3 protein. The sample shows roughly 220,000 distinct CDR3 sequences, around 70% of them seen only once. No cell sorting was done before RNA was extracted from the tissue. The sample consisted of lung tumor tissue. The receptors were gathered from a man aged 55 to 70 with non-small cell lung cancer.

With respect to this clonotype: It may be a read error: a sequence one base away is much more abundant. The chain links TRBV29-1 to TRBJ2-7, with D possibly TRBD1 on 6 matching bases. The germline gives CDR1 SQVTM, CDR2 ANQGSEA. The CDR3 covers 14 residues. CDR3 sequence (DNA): TGCAGGGCTGACTTGGGGGCGACCCCCTACGAGCAGTACTTC. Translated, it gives CRADLGATPYEQYF.

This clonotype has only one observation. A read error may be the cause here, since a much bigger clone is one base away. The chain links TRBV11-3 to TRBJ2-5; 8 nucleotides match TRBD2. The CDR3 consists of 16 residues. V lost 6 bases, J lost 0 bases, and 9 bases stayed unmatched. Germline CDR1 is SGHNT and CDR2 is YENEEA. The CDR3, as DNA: TGTGCCAGCAGACGAGAAGCGGGGGCAAACCAAGAGACCCAGTACTTC. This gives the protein CASRREAGANQETQYF.

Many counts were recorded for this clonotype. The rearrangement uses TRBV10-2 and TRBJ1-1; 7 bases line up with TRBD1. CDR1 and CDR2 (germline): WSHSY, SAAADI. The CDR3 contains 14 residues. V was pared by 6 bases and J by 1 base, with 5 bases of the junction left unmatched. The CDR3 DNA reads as TGCGCCAGCAGATCGACAGGGAGGAACACTGAAGCTTTCTTT. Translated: CASRSTGRNTEAFF.

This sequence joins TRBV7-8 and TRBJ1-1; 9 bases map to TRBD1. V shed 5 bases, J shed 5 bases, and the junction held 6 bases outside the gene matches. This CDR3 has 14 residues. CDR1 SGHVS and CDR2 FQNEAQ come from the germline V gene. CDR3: CASSRQGDSTEAFF. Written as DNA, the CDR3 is TGTGCCAGCAGCCGACAGGGGGACAGTACTGAAGCTTTCTTT.

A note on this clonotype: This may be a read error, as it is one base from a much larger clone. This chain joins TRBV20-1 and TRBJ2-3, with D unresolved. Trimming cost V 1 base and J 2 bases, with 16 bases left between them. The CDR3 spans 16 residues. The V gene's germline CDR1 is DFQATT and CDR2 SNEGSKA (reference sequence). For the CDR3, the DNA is TGCAGTGCTAGAGGAATTTCTAGGCACTACACAGATACGCAGTATTTT. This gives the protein CSARGISRHYTDTQYF.

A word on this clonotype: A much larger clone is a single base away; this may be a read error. DNA for the CDR3: TGTGCCAGCAGTTTAGGGAAGGGTAGCTACGAGCAGTACTTC. Its protein product is CASSLGKGSYEQYF. J is TRBJ2-7 and V is TRBV12-3 or TRBV12-4, with no clear D. With 1 base removed from V and 3 bases from J, the gap between germline ends came to 10 bases. The CDR3 is 14 amino acids.

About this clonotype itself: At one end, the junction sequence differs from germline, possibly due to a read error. The CDR3 region has the DNA TGTGACAGCAGTTTATCGGGCCCGGGGATAGATACGCAATATTTT. Its protein is CDSSLSGPGIDTQYF. This chain connects TRBV12-3 or TRBV12-4 to TRBJ2-3, with D perhaps matching TRBD2 (5 bases). CDR3 length: 15 amino acids.

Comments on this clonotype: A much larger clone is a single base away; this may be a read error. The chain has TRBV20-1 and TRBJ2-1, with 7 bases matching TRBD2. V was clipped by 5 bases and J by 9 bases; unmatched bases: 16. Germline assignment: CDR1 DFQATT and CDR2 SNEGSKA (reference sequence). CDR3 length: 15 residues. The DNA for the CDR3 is TGCAGTGCTTCGCGAAATGTGGGAGGGCCGTCTGAGCAGTTCTTC. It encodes CSASRNVGGPSEQFF.

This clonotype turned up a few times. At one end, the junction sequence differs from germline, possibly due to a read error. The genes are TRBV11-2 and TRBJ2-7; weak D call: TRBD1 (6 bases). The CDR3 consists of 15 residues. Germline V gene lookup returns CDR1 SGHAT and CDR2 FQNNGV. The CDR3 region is CASSQDRSPLYEQHF. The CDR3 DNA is TGTGCCAGTAGCCAAGACAGGTCCCCCCTCTACGAGCAGCACTTC.

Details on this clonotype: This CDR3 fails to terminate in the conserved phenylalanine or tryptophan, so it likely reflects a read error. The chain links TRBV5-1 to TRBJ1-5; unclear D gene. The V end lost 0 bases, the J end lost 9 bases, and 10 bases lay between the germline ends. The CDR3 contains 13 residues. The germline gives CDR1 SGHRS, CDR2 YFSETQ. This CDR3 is CASSLETAGPQHV. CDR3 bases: TGCGCCAGCAGCTTGGAGACGGCGGGGCCCCAGCATGTT.

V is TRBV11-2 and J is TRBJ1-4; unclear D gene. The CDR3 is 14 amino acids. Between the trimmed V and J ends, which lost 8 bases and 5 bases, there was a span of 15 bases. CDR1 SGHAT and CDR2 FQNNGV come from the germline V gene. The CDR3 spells CASSPLRSNEKLFF. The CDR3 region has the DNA TGTGCCAGCTCCCCCCTTCGATCGAATGAAAAACTGTTTTTT.

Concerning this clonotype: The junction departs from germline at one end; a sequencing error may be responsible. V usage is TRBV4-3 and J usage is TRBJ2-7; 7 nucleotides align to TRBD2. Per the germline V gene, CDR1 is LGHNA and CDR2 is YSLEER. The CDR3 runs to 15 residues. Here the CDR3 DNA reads TGTACCAGCAACCCCGGACTAGGAGGGTACTACGAGCAGTACTTC. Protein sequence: CTSNPGLGGYYEQYF.

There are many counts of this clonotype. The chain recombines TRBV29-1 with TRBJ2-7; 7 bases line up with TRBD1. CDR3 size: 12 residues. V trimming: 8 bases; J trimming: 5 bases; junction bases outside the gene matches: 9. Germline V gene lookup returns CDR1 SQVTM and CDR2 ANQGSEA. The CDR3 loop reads CSFNRGPNEQYF. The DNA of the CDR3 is TGCAGCTTTAACAGGGGACCTAACGAGCAGTACTTC.

The CDR3 sequence: CASSWDRGAVTQYF. CDR3 DNA sequence: TGTGCCAGCAGTTGGGACAGGGGTGCTGTGACCCAGTACTTC. J is TRBJ2-5 and V is TRBV6-5; 10 nucleotides line up with TRBD1. Germline CDR1 is MNHEY and CDR2 is SVGAGI. The CDR3 is 14 residues long. V shed 4 bases, J shed 7 bases, and the junction held 6 bases outside the gene matches.

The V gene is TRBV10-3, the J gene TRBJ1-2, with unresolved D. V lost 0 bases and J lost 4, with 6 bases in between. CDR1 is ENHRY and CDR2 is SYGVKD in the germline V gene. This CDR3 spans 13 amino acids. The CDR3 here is CAISESAGYGYTF. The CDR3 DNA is TGTGCCATCAGTGAGTCGGCAGGCTATGGCTACACCTTC.

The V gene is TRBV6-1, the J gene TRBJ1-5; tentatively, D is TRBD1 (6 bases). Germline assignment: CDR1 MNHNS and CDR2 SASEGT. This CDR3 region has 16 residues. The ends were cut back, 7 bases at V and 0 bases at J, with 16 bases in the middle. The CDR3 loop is CASTYGGRYSNQPQHF. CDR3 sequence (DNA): TGTGCCAGCACTTACGGGGGCCGGTATAGCAATCAGCCCCAGCATTTT.

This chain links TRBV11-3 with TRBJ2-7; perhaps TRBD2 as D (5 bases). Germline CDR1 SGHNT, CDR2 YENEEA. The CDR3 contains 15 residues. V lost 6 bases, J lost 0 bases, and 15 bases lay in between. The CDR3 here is CASRPEGGSSYEQYF. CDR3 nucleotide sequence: TGTGCCAGCAGGCCAGAGGGCGGAAGCTCCTACGAGCAGTACTTC.

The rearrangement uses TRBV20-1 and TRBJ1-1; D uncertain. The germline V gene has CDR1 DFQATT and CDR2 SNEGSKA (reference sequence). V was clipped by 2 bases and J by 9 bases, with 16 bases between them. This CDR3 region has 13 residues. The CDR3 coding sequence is TGCAGTGCTAGACCGCGTCAGAGGACTCAAGCTTTCTTT. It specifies CSARPRQRTQAFF.

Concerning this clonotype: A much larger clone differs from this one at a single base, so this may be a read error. The CDR3 is CTSSLKARDSSEGYTF. The CDR3 nucleotides are TGTACCAGCAGCCTTAAAGCCCGGGACAGCTCAGAAGGCTACACCTTC. The chain couples TRBV4-2 to TRBJ1-2, with 7 bases that match TRBD1. The CDR3 is made up of 16 amino acids. Germline V gives CDR1 LGHNA, CDR2 YNFKEQ.